Each of the 11 T cell receptor beta chains below was sequenced from the same sample in a study of cytomegalovirus exposure and HLA in healthy donors. PCR primers comprised 60 Vbeta and 13 Jbeta primers. TCRdb keeps only in-frame clones here, not all; method: immunoSEQ multiplex PCR. The sample holds about 150,000 clones; 65% to 80% are singletons and the top ten take approximately 2.8%. The sample comprised PBMCs. The receptors come from a young man in good health and CMV-seronegative.

This rearrangement joins TRBV7-2 to TRBJ2-5, with D maybe TRBD2 (5 bases). Germline-derived CDR1 and CDR2 are SGHTA and FQGNSA. The CDR3 has 14 residues. V was shortened by 5 bases and J by 7 bases, with 17 bases between the two germline ends. The chain's CDR3 is CASSNGLNLGTQYF. The CDR3 nucleotides read TGTGCCAGCAGCAACGGACTGAACCTAGGGACCCAGTACTTC.

This clone was detected only once. This rearrangement joins TRBV9 to TRBJ1-6, with D possibly matching TRBD1 (6 bases). Germline-derived CDR1 and CDR2 are SGDLS and YYNGEE. Trimming pared 0 bases from V and 10 bases from J, leaving 14 bases between. There are 15 residues in the CDR3. CDR3 protein: CASSVGTEGHSPLHF. CDR3 coding DNA: TGTGCCAGCAGCGTAGGGACAGAGGGACACTCACCCCTCCACTTT.

J is TRBJ2-3 and V is TRBV5-6, with D perhaps matching TRBD1 (6 bases). Germline V CDR1 and CDR2: SGHDT, YYEEEE. Trimming stripped 0 bases from V and 14 bases from J, with 10 bases between. The CDR3 covers 11 residues. CDR3 residues: CASSLGGPSYF. As DNA, the CDR3 is TGTGCCAGCAGCTTGGGGGGGCCCTCGTATTTT.

This clone was picked up a small number of times. This chain uses TRBV4-1 with TRBJ1-1, with 7 bases identical to TRBD1. CDR1 and CDR2 from the germline V gene are MGHRA and YSYEKL. CDR3 length: 16 amino acids. After removal of 4 bases from V and 0 bases from J, the junction contained 8 bases not matched to a gene. The CDR3 nucleotides read TGCGCCAGCAGCCTTCGACAGGGATCCATGAACACTGAAGCTTTCTTT. Translation gives CASSLRQGSMNTEAFF.

On this clone: Additional DNA sequences in this sample encode the identical CDR3. The chain recombines TRBV19 with TRBJ1-2; D is undetermined. The CDR3 consists of 13 residues. In germline, CDR1 is LNHDA, CDR2 SQIVND (reference sequence). The ends were cut back, 3 bases at V and 6 bases at J, with 11 bases in the middle. The CDR3 loop is CASSIPGSDGYTF. In DNA form, the CDR3 reads TGTGCCAGTAGTATTCCCGGCAGCGATGGCTACACCTTC.

The rearrangement links TRBV6-1 to TRBJ1-2; a possible D gene is TRBD1 (6 bases). V gave up 3 bases and J gave up 4 bases, with 18 bases separating them. Germline V gives CDR1 MNHNS, CDR2 SASEGT. This CDR3 comprises 16 residues. CDR3 protein: CASSDTPGAPRYGYTF. The CDR3 DNA follows: TGTGCCAGCAGTGATACACCAGGGGCCCCCCGCTATGGCTACACCTTC.

As concerns this clone: The junction departs from germline at one end; a sequencing error may be responsible. The rearrangement uses TRBV29-1 and TRBJ2-4; 7 positions agree with TRBD1. Germline V lookup: CDR1 SQVTM, CDR2 ANQGSEA. This CDR3 contains 13 residues. The CDR3 region has the DNA TGCAGCGCCAAAGGGGGCGAACGGAACAGTCAGTACTTC. Protein sequence: CSAKGGERNSQYF.

The V and J genes are TRBV7-2 and TRBJ1-5, with TRBD1 identical over 8 bases. Trimming cost V 2 bases and J 5 bases; bases outside gene matches: 11. Per germline, CDR1 SGHTA and CDR2 FQGNSA. There are 17 residues in the CDR3. For the CDR3, the DNA is TGTGCCAGCAGCTTACGTGTGGACAGGGTTTTACATCAGCCCCAGCATTTT. Translated: CASSLRVDRVLHQPQHF.

Details on this clone: Distinct nucleotide sequences in the sample also encode this CDR3. This chain links TRBV5-1 with TRBJ2-2; D unresolved. CDR3 length: 14 residues. Per germline, CDR1 SGHRS and CDR2 YFSETQ. V was cut by 0 bases and J by 2 bases, with 5 bases left in between. The CDR3 sequence: CASSLDSNTGELFF. Here the CDR3 DNA reads TGCGCCAGCAGCTTGGACAGTAACACCGGGGAGCTGTTTTTT.

This clone has only a few counts. Other DNA sequences from this sample encode an identical CDR3 as well. The V gene is TRBV9, the J gene TRBJ2-2; 7 nucleotides match TRBD2. The CDR3 extends over 16 amino acids. With 4 bases clipped from V and 0 bases from J, the junction kept 6 bases outside the gene matches. Germline-derived CDR1 and CDR2 are SGDLS and YYNGEE. The CDR3 sequence: CASSTGLLSNTGELFF. The CDR3 nucleotides read TGTGCCAGCAGCACGGGACTACTTTCGAACACCGGGGAGCTGTTTTTT.

The chain is built from TRBV2 and TRBJ1-5; D is uncertain. Trimming removed 7 bases at V and 8 bases at J, with 15 bases between. Germline V gene data show CDR1 as SNHLY and CDR2 as FYNNEI. The CDR3 is made up of 13 amino acids. This CDR3 reads CASTLETREPQHF. Here the CDR3 DNA reads TGTGCCAGCACCCTTGAAACCCGGGAGCCCCAGCATTTT. Looking up the rest from reference TRBV2 and TRBJ1-5 gives the full variable domain: EPEVTQTPSHQVTQMGQEVILRCVPISNHLYFYWYRQILGQKVEFLVSFYNNEISEKSEIFDDQFSVERPDGSNFTLKIRSTKLEDSAMYFCASTLETREPQHFGDGTRLSIL.